The 13 T cell receptor beta chains listed next were all sequenced from one sample in a study of T cells in Graves' hyperthyroidism and ophthalmopathy (dated by TCRdb to the late 2010s). The library was obtained by multiplex PCR. Reads for this sample came from an Illumina HiSeq 2000. The TCR beta CDR3 regions were amplified from RNA transcripts. The first round of RT-PCR for the TCR CDR3 was performed with the HTBI primer set and the Qiagen OneStep RT-PCR kit. TCRdb trimmed public reads at Q25 via fastp, called clones via MiXCR and kept in-frame beta chains. Identical CDR3 protein sequences are pooled into one entry, listed with their most common genes and DNA. This sample holds some 740,000 distinct CDR3 sequences; 12% to 15% were observed only once. The top ten clonotypes cover around 9.6% of the sample. Sample: blood. The receptor source for this set is a woman between 18 and 29 years old with Graves' hyperthyroidism.

This rearrangement joins TRBV4-3 to TRBJ1-5; maybe TRBD1 (6 bases). V lost 0 bases to trimming and J lost 9 bases, with 15 bases between them. Germline V gene lookup returns CDR1 LGHNA and CDR2 YSLEER. The CDR3 totals 15 residues. Written as DNA, the CDR3 is TGCGCCAGCAGCCAAGATTGGCAGGGGCTTAGGCCCCAGCATTTT. This codes for CASSQDWQGLRPQHF.

This clonotype was detected only a few times. J is TRBJ2-1 and V is TRBV6-2 or TRBV6-3; 8 bases map to TRBD1. Germline values: CDR1 MNHEY, CDR2 SVGEGT. This CDR3 comprises 15 residues. Unmatched junction bases numbered 7, after V lost 5 bases and J lost 4 bases. The CDR3 spells CASSPGQAGYNEQFF. The CDR3 DNA sequence: TGTGCCAGCAGTCCGGGACAGGCCGGTTACAATGAGCAGTTCTTC.

The V and J genes are TRBV20-1 and TRBJ2-5; the match to TRBD2 covers 10 bases. V was pared by 5 bases and J by 4 bases, with 13 bases of the junction left unmatched. The CDR3 is 16 residues long. Germline assignment: CDR1 DFQATT and CDR2 SNEGSKA (reference sequence). Here the CDR3 reads CSAPRLTLAGGETQYF. The CDR3 DNA sequence: TGCAGTGCTCCTAGACTAACATTAGCGGGAGGAGAGACCCAGTACTTC.

This clonotype was detected many times. J is TRBJ2-1 and V is TRBV2; D gene ambiguous. CDR1 is SNHLY, CDR2 FYNNEI, per germline. Trimming cost V 1 base and J 0 bases, with 10 bases left between them. The CDR3 has 16 residues. The CDR3 bases are TGTGCCAGCAGTGAAGATGTCGGAAGCTCCTACAATGAGCAGTTCTTC. Its translation: CASSEDVGSSYNEQFF.

This clonotype was observed many times. The V gene is TRBV7-6, the J gene TRBJ2-1, with D perhaps TRBD1 (6 bases). The V gene's germline CDR1 is SGHVS and CDR2 FNYEAQ. V lost 2 bases, J lost 7 bases, and 12 bases lay in between. This CDR3 spans 14 amino acids. CDR3 sequence reads: CASSLRPGDNEQFF. Written as DNA, the CDR3 is TGTGCCAGCAGCTTAAGGCCAGGGGATAATGAGCAGTTCTTC.

The genes are TRBV13 and TRBJ2-2, with D perhaps matching TRBD2 (6 bases). In germline, CDR1 is PRHDT, CDR2 FYEKMQ (reference sequence). This CDR3 has 15 amino acids. The V end was cut by 4 bases, the J end by 6 bases, with 15 bases between. The CDR3 region has the DNA TGTGCCAGCAGCTCGAGACTAGAGTGGTCCGGGGAGCTGTTTTTT. Residues: CASSSRLEWSGELFF.

This clonotype showed up just a few times. The V gene is TRBV24-1, the J gene TRBJ2-1; TRBD2 matches at 11 bases. CDR1 and CDR2 (germline): KGHDR, SFDVKD. The CDR3 is made up of 14 amino acids. V shed 9 bases, J shed 4 bases, and the junction held 4 bases outside the gene matches. The CDR3 DNA reads as TGTGCCACCGGGGGGACTAGCGGTTACAATGAGCAGTTCTTC. This encodes CATGGTSGYNEQFF.

The chain couples TRBV12-5 to TRBJ2-1, with D hard to call. There are 13 residues in the CDR3. CDR1 is LGHNT and CDR2 is FRNRAP in the germline V gene. The V gene lost 6 bases and the J gene lost 5 bases, with 11 bases spanning the gap. In DNA form, the CDR3 reads TGTGCTAGTGGGTCAAGACCAGACAATGAGCAGTTCTTC. Protein sequence: CASGSRPDNEQFF.

The chain is built from TRBV20-1 and TRBJ2-5; D perhaps matches TRBD2 (6 bases). V gave up 6 bases and J gave up 1 base, with 18 bases separating them. Germline V gene lookup returns CDR1 DFQATT and CDR2 SNEGSKA (reference sequence). The CDR3 has 15 residues. CDR3 loop: CSALDYRDSQETQYF. CDR3 DNA sequence: TGCAGTGCGTTGGACTACCGGGACTCCCAAGAGACCCAGTACTTC.

This clonotype was counted a few times. The V and J genes are TRBV29-1 and TRBJ2-1; D may correspond to TRBD1 or TRBD2 (5 bases each). The CDR3 runs 16 residues. Germline CDR1 is SQVTM and CDR2 is ANQGSEA. V was cut by 6 bases and J by 0 bases, with 18 bases left in between. The CDR3 nucleotides read TGCAGCGTGGACCGACCGGGACCCTCCTCCTACAATGAGCAGTTCTTC. It is translated as CSVDRPGPSSYNEQFF.

This chain uses TRBV24-1 with TRBJ1-5, with 9 bases identical to TRBD1. This CDR3 has 13 residues. CDR1 and CDR2 from the germline V gene are KGHDR and SFDVKD. With V trimmed by 5 bases and J by 7 bases, 2 bases remained unmatched. Here the CDR3 DNA reads TGTGCCACCAGTGGGACAGGGGAACAGCCCCAGCATTTT. Amino acids: CATSGTGEQPQHF.

This clonotype showed up many times. J is TRBJ2-7 and V is TRBV7-9; no clear D gene. CDR3 length equals 14 residues. Trimming left V 1 base short and J 0 bases short, with 7 bases between. Germline V lookup: CDR1 SEHNR, CDR2 FQNEAQ (reference sequence). As DNA, the CDR3 is TGTGCCAGCAGCTTAGGAGTTCACTCCTACGAGCAGTACTTC. It encodes CASSLGVHSYEQYF.

Many counts were recorded for this clonotype. The V call is TRBV28, the J call TRBJ2-7; weak D call: TRBD2 (6 bases). Germline V gene lookup returns CDR1 MDHEN and CDR2 SYDVKM. This CDR3 is 14 amino acids long. Trimming shortened V by 7 bases and J by 3 bases, and 16 bases separated the two germline ends. The CDR3 region has the DNA TGTGCCAGCATCCGATCTGCGACTAGCTACGAGCAGTACTTC. It encodes CASIRSATSYEQYF.